The rows below give T cell receptor beta chains drawn from one sample of a study of cytomegalovirus exposure and HLA in healthy donors. The assay was immunoSEQ multiplex PCR, and TCRdb's table has in-frame clones only and misses some. The data show some 110,000 clones, approximately 80% seen once. Source material: PBMCs. Source of these receptors: a woman aged 18-29 years in good health and CMV-seropositive. Each CDR3 is given with its conserved first and last residue. The D gene is left open where the match is weak. Some rows mark clone size as missing; the rest say once, few, many or name a class of expanded clone.

v_gene	j_gene	d_gene	abundance	CDR3nt	CDR3aa
TRBV27	TRBJ1-1	.	.	TGTGCCAGCAGTCCAGGGGACAAAAGGGGAACTGAAGCTTTCTTT	CASSPGDKRGTEAFF
TRBV7-2	TRBJ2-1	TRBD2	.	TGTGCCAGCAGCTTTTTTCTAGCGGGAGGGAAGAATGAGCAGTTCTTC	CASSFFLAGGKNEQFF
TRBV10-2	TRBJ1-4	.	.	TGCGCCAGCAGGAGAAATGAAAAACTGTTTTTT	CASRRNEKLFF
TRBV5-6	TRBJ1-2	.	.	TGTGCCAGCAGCTTGGACAGGGACCATGGCTACACCTTC	CASSLDRDHGYTF
TRBV30	TRBJ1-2	.	once	TGTGCCTGGAGTCCTACAGGGATCCGACATGGCTACACCTTC	CAWSPTGIRHGYTF
TRBV25-1	TRBJ1-5	.	.	TGTGCCAGCAGTGATGACGTTCAGGGAAGCAATCAGCCCCAGCATTTT	CASSDDVQGSNQPQHF
TRBV28	TRBJ2-7	TRBD2	.	TGTGCCAGCAGTCGGCTAGCGGGAGACTACGAGCAGTACTTC	CASSRLAGDYEQYF
TRBV21-1	TRBJ1-4	.	.	TGTGCCAGCAGCAACCGGGACAGGGATGAAAAACTGTTTTTT	CASSNRDRDEKLFF
TRBV5-1	TRBJ2-5	.	few	TGCGCCAGCAGCTTGGGAGACAGACAAGAGACCCAGTACTTC	CASSLGDRQETQYF
TRBV4-1	TRBJ2-5	TRBD2	.	TGCGCCAGCAGCCACCCCGGGGACGGGAGGGAGACCCAGTACTTC	CASSHPGDGRETQYF
TRBV28	TRBJ2-7	TRBD2	.	TGTGCCAGCAGCCACGGGACTACCCCCGAGCAGTACTTC	CASSHGTTPEQYF
TRBV5-1	TRBJ2-5	.	.	TGCGCCAGCAGCAACGTCAGGGGCCTCCAAGAGACCCAGTACTTC	CASSNVRGLQETQYF
TRBV5-6	TRBJ2-3	.	.	TGTGCCAGCAGCCAAAATCCCGATACGCAGTATTTT	CASSQNPDTQYF
TRBV9	TRBJ1-5	.	once	TGTGCCAGCATCTTGGCAGTGGCAAATCAGCCCCAGCATTTT	CASILAVANQPQHF
TRBV28	TRBJ2-7	.	.	TGTGCCAGCAGTCCCCTGGGGGCGGGGGAGTACGAGCAGTACTTC	CASSPLGAGEYEQYF
TRBV21-1	TRBJ1-6	.	.	TGTGCCAGCAGCAAAAAAGGGACAGGTCAAAATTCACCCCTCCACTTT	CASSKKGTGQNSPLHF